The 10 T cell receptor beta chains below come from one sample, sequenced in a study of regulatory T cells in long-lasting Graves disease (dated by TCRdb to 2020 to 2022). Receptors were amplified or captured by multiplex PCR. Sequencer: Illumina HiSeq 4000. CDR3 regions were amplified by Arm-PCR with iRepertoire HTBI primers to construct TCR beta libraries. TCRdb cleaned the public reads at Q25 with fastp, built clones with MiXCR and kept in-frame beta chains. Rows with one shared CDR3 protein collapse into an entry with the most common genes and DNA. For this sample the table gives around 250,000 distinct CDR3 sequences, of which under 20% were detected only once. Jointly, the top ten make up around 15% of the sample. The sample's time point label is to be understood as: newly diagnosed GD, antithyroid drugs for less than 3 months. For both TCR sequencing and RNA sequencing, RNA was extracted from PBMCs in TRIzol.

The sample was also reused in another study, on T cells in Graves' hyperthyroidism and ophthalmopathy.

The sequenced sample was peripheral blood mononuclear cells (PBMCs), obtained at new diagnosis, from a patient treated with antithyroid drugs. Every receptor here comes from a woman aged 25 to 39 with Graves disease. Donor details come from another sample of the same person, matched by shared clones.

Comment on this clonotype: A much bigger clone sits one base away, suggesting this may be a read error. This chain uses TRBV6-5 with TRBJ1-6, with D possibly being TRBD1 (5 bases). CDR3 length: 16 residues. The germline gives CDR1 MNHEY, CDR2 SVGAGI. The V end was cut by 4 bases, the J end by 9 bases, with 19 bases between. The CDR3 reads CASSSGGGTDISPLHF. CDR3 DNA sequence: TGTGCCAGCAGTTCCGGAGGAGGGACGGATATTTCACCCCTCCACTTT.

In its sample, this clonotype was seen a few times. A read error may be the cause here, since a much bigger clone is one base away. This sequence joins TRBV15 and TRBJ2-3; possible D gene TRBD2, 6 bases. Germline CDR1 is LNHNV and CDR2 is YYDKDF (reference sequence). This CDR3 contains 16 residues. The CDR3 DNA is TGTGCCACCAGCAGAGATGGACTACCGGGCACAGATACGCTGTATTTT. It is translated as CATSRDGLPGTDTLYF.

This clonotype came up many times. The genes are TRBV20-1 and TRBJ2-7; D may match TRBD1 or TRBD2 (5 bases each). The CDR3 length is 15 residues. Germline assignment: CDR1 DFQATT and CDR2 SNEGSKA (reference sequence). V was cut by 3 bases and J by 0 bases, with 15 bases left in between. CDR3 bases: TGCAGTGCTAGGCGGTGGGACGAACCCTCCTACGAGCAGTACTTC. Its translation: CSARRWDEPSYEQYF.

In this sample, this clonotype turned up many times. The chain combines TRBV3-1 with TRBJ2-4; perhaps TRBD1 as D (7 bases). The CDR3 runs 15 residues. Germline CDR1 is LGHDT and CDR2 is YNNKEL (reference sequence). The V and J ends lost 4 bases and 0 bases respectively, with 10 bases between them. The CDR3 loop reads CASSPQGGAKNIQYF. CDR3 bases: TGTGCCAGCAGCCCCCAGGGGGGAGCCAAAAACATTCAGTACTTC.

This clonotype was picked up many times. CDR3 bases: TGTGCCAGCAGTTTCCTACAGGGAAGTTCACCCCTCCACTTT. Its translation is CASSFLQGSSPLHF. The chain links TRBV27 to TRBJ1-6; a possible D gene is TRBD1 (6 bases). Germline V gene data show CDR1 as MNHEY and CDR2 as SMNVEV (reference sequence). Between the trimmed V and J ends, which lost 3 bases and 9 bases, there was a span of 12 bases. The CDR3 loop spans 14 amino acids.

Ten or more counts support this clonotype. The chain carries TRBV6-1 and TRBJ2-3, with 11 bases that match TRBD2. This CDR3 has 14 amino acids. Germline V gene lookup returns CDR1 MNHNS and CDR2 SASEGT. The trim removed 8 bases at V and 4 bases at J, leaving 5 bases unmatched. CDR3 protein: CASGTSGGADTQYF. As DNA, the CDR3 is TGTGCCAGCGGTACTAGCGGGGGCGCAGATACGCAGTATTTT.

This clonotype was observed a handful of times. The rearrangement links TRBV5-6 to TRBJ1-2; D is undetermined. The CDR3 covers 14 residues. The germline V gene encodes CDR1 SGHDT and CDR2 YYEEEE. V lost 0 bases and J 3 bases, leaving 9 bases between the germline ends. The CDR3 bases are TGTGCCAGCAGCTTGGACGATCCTGACTATGGCTACACCTTC. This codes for CASSLDDPDYGYTF.

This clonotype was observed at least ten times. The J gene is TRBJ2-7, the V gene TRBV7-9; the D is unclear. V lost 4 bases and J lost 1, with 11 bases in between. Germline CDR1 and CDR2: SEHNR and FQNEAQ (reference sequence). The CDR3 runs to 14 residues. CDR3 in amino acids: CASSYLESSYEQYF. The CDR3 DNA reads TGTGCCAGCAGCTACCTTGAATCGTCCTACGAGCAGTACTTC.

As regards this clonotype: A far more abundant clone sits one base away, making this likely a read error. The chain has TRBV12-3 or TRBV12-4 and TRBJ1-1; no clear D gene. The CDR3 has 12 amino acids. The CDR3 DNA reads TGTGCCAGCAGTGTCGGAGAGCCCTACGTTTCCTTT. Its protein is CASSVGEPYVSF.

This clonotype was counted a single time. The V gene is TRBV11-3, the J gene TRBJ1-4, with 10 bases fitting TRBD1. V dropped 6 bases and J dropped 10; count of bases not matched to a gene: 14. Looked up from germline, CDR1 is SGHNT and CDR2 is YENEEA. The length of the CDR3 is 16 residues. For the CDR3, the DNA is TGTGCCAGCAGACCCGCTTCCGGGACAGGGGCTGGAAAACTGTTTTTT. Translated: CASRPASGTGAGKLFF.